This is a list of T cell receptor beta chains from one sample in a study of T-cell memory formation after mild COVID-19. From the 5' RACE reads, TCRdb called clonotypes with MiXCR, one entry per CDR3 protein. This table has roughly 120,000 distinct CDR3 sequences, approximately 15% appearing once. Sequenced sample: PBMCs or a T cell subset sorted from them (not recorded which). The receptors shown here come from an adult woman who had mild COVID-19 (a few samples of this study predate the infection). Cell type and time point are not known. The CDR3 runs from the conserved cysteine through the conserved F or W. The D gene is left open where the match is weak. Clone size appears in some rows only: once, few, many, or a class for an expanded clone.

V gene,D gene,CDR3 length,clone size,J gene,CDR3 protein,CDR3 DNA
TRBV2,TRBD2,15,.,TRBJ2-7,CASSASGGTLYEQYF,TGTGCCAGCAGTGCTAGCGGGGGTACTTTGTACGAGCAGTACTTC
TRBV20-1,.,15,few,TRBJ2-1,CSANRANWYDNEQFF,TGCAGTGCTAACCGGGCCAACTGGTATGACAATGAGCAGTTCTTC
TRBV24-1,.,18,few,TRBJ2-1,CATSDLEAGRGSYNEQFF,TGTGCCACCAGTGATTTGGAAGCGGGGAGGGGGTCCTACAATGAGCAGTTCTTC
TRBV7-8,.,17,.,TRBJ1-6,CASSLILMGGANSPLHF,TGTGCCAGCAGCTTAATCCTCATGGGGGGGGCGAATTCACCCCTCCACTTT
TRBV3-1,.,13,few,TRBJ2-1,CASSQGNYNEQFF,TGTGCCAGCAGCCAAGGTAACTACAATGAGCAGTTCTTC
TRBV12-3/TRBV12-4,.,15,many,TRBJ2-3,CASTPAGQGTDTQYF,TGTGCCAGCACCCCGGCCGGACAAGGCACAGATACGCAGTATTTT
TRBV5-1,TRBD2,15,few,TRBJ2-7,CASSLTSGSSGEQYF,TGCGCCAGCAGCCTGACTAGCGGGAGCTCTGGCGAGCAGTACTTC
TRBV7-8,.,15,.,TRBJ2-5,CASRPRGGLRETQYF,TGTGCCAGCAGACCTAGGGGGGGTTTACGAGAGACCCAGTACTTC
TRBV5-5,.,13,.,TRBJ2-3,CASSADVGDTQYF,TGTGCCAGCAGTGCGGACGTCGGGGATACGCAGTATTTT
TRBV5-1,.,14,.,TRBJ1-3,CASSLGRKQNTIYF,TGCGCCAGCAGCTTGGGACGAAAACAAAACACCATATATTTT
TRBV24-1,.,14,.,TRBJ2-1,CATSDLSSINEQFF,TGTGCCACCAGTGATTTGTCCTCCATTAATGAGCAGTTCTTC
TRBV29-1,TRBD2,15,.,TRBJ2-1,CSARLAGGQGNEQFF,TGCAGCGCGAGACTAGCGGGAGGGCAGGGCAATGAGCAGTTCTTC
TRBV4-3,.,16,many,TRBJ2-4,CASSQERLLAKNIQYF,TGCGCCAGCAGCCAAGAGAGGCTACTAGCCAAAAACATTCAGTACTTC
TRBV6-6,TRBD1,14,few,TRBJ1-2,CASSPLGTGKGYTF,TGTGCCAGCAGCCCGCTCGGGACAGGGAAGGGCTACACCTTC
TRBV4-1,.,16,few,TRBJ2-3,CASSGRETRGTDTQYF,TGCGCCAGCAGCGGCCGGGAAACCCGCGGCACAGATACGCAGTATTTT
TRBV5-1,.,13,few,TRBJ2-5,CASSPGEGETQYF,TGCGCCAGCAGCCCAGGCGAGGGAGAGACCCAGTACTTC
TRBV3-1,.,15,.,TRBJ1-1,CASSQVFRRRDEAFF,TGTGCCAGCAGCCAAGTATTCAGGAGAAGGGACGAAGCTTTCTTT
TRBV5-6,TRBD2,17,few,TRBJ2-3,CASSLNFAGDLTDTQYF,TGTGCCAGCAGCTTGAATTTCGCGGGAGACCTGACAGATACGCAGTATTTT
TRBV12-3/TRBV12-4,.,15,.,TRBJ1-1,CASSFPPRYNTEAFF,TGTGCCAGCAGTTTCCCCCCTAGGTATAACACTGAAGCTTTCTTT
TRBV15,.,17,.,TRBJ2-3,CATSRGLLAHLTDTQYF,TGTGCCACCAGCAGAGGTCTACTAGCCCACCTCACAGATACGCAGTATTTT